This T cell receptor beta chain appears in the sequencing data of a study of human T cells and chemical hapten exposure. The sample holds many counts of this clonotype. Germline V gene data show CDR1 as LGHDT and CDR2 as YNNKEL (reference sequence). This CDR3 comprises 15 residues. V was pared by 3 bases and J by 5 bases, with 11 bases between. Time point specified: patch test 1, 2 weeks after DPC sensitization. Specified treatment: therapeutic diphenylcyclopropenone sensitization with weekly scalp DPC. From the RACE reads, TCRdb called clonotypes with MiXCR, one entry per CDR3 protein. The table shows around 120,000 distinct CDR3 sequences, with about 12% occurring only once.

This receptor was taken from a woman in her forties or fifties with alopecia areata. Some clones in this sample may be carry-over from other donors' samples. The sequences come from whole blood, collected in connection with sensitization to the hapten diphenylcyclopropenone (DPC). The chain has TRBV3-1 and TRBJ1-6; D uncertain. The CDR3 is CASSHFAQNNSPLHF. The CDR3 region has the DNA TGTGCCAGCAGCCACTTTGCCCAGAATAATTCACCCCTCCACTTT.